This entry lists 27 T cell receptor beta chains sequenced from one sample in a study of T cells after yellow fever vaccination. TCRdb ran MiXCR on the 5' RACE reads and lists one entry per CDR3 protein. The repertoire holds 200,000 to 250,000 distinct CDR3 sequences, with less than 9% as singletons. Source: CD4+ T cells sorted from PBMCs, taken 15 days after the yellow fever booster vaccination. These receptors were obtained from a man younger than 45 who received the YFV17D yellow fever vaccine.

This clonotype was detected only a few times. This sequence joins TRBV20-1 and TRBJ2-1; the D gene could be TRBD1 or TRBD2 (5 bases each). V dropped 3 bases and J dropped 7 bases, with 16 bases sitting between them. This CDR3 contains 14 residues. CDR1 DFQATT and CDR2 SNEGSKA come from the germline V gene (reference sequence). The CDR3 is CSARGDPKPNEQFF. The CDR3 DNA reads as TGCAGTGCTAGGGGGGACCCGAAACCTAATGAGCAGTTCTTC.

Remarks on this clonotype: The junction differs from germline at one of its ends, possibly a read error. The rearrangement joins TRBV20-1 to TRBJ2-7; no clear D. CDR1 and CDR2 (germline): DFQATT, SNEGSKA (reference sequence). The CDR3 covers 15 residues. This CDR3 reads CSAYSHYRPQLEQCF. The CDR3 nucleotides read TGCAGTGCTTATTCCCACTATCGACCCCAGCTCGAGCAGTGCTTC.

Here the CDR3 DNA reads TGTGCCAGCAGCTTGGTTAGCGGGGCCGGAGGGATGCAGTTCTTC. It specifies CASSLVSGAGGMQFF. The chain carries TRBV5-4 and TRBJ2-1; TRBD2 matches at 8 bases. CDR1 is SGHNT, CDR2 YYREEE, per germline (reference sequence). After removal of 0 bases from V and 12 bases from J, the junction contained 11 bases not matched to a gene. This CDR3 spans 15 amino acids. Using reference TRBV5-4 and TRBJ2-1 for the parts outside the CDR3, the full variable domain is ETGVTQSPTHLIKTRGQQVTLRCSSQSGHNTVSWYQQALGQGPQFIFQYYREEENGRGNFPPRFSGLQFPNYSSELNVNALELDDSALYLCASSLVSGAGGMQFFGPGTRLTVL.

In DNA form, the CDR3 reads TGTGCCAGCAGGCAGGGTCCCGGCGGCTATGGCTACACCTTC. It specifies CASRQGPGGYGYTF. The chain is built from TRBV6-4 and TRBJ1-2, with a tentative D call TRBD1 (5 bases). The V gene lost 6 bases and the J gene lost 4 bases, with 15 bases spanning the gap. CDR1 is MRHNA and CDR2 is SNTAGT in the germline V gene. CDR3 size: 14 residues.

This clonotype was picked up many times. The rearrangement links TRBV3-1 to TRBJ2-1; 7 bases align to TRBD1. From germline, CDR1 is LGHDT and CDR2 YNNKEL (reference sequence). This CDR3 contains 19 residues. V lost 4 bases to trimming and J lost 0 bases; unmatched junction nucleotides: 15. In DNA form, the CDR3 reads TGTGCCAGCAGCCCTCTCCTCGCAGGGGGACCGATCTCCTACAATGAGCAGTTCTTC. This translates into CASSPLLAGGPISYNEQFF.

The chain recombines TRBV19 with TRBJ2-1, with D possibly called TRBD1 or TRBD2 (5 bases each). Germline CDR1 and CDR2: LNHDA and SQIVND (reference sequence). This CDR3 region has 11 residues. Trimming removed 0 bases at V and 13 bases at J, with 7 bases between. Here the CDR3 reads CASSIEGDQFF. DNA for the CDR3: TGTGCCAGTAGTATAGAGGGGGACCAGTTCTTC.

At least ten counts were recorded for this clonotype. This chain connects TRBV7-3 to TRBJ2-3; D perhaps matches TRBD2 (6 bases). Trimming cost V 3 bases and J 2 bases, with 9 bases left between them. The CDR3 has 14 amino acids. The germline V gene has CDR1 SGHTA and CDR2 FQGTGA. CDR3 residues: CASSFAGNTDTQYF. CDR3 bases: TGTGCCAGCAGCTTCGCGGGAAACACAGATACGCAGTATTTT. The variable domain in full, completed from reference TRBV7-3 and TRBJ2-3, reads GAGVSQTPSNKVTEKGKYVELRCDPISGHTALYWYRQSLGQGPEFLIYFQGTGAADDSGLPNDRFFAVRPEGSVSTLKIQRTERGDSAVYLCASSFAGNTDTQYFGPGTRLTVL.

This clonotype was counted many times. In DNA, the CDR3 is TGTGCCAGCAGACTAGCGGGAAGCGGGGCCACAGATACGCAGTATTTT. Its translation: CASRLAGSGATDTQYF. The chain couples TRBV12-3 or TRBV12-4 to TRBJ2-3; 10 bases align to TRBD2. Trimming cost V 6 bases and J 2 bases; bases outside gene matches: 8. The CDR3 is 16 residues long.

This clonotype was found a few times. The V call is TRBV10-3, the J call TRBJ1-4; D is unclear. The V end was cut by 10 bases, the J end by 8 bases, with 17 bases between. The germline CDR1 and CDR2 sequences are ENHRY and SYGVKD. The CDR3 length is 13 residues. In DNA, the CDR3 is TGTGCCACATGGGCCCCGGCGGGAGAAAAACTGTTTTTT. Translating gives CATWAPAGEKLFF.

This clonotype has a handful of counts. The CDR3 reads CASIIQRTSDSYEQYF. CDR3 DNA sequence: TGTGCCAGCATAATACAGAGGACTAGCGACTCCTACGAGCAGTACTTC. The V call is TRBV3-1, the J call TRBJ2-7, with 9 bases matching TRBD2. CDR3 length equals 16 residues. J gave up 0 bases and V 7 bases, and 10 bases lay outside the gene matches. The V gene's germline CDR1 is LGHDT and CDR2 YNNKEL (reference sequence).

This rearrangement joins TRBV29-1 to TRBJ1-1; possible D gene TRBD1, 5 bases. The CDR3 length is 19 residues. Trimming removed 7 bases at V and 5 bases at J, with 35 bases between. Per the germline V gene, CDR1 is SQVTM and CDR2 is ANQGSEA. Here the CDR3 DNA reads TGCAGCGCTGGGGCCCCAAAAACTTCCGGGACGGGAGACAAGACTGAAGCTTTCTTT. This encodes CSAGAPKTSGTGDKTEAFF.

This clonotype was found many times. The rearrangement links TRBV28 to TRBJ2-1; maybe TRBD1 (6 bases). V shed 9 bases and J shed 4 bases, with 10 bases lying between them. The germline V gene has CDR1 MDHEN and CDR2 SYDVKM. This CDR3 spans 12 amino acids. The CDR3 DNA is TGTGCCAGTGGACAGTATTACAATGAGCAGTTCTTC. Amino acids: CASGQYYNEQFF.

The chain links TRBV9 to TRBJ2-5; the D gene is possibly TRBD2 (6 bases). CDR1 and CDR2 (germline): SGDLS, YYNGEE. Trimming left V 0 bases short and J 5 bases short, with 11 bases between. The CDR3 spans 14 residues. CDR3 in amino acids: CASSVVGGTETQYF. The CDR3 DNA is TGTGCCAGCAGCGTAGTCGGAGGGACGGAGACCCAGTACTTC. Full variable domain (outside the CDR3, taken from reference TRBV9 and TRBJ2-5): DSGVTQTPKHLITATGQRVTLRCSPRSGDLSVYWYQQSLDQGLQFLIQYYNGEERAKGNILERFSAQQFPDLHSELNLSSLELGDSALYFCASSVVGGTETQYFGPGTRLLVL.

This clonotype was detected only a few times. The chain recombines TRBV6-1 with TRBJ2-7; D may correspond to TRBD1 or TRBD2 (6 bases each). V lost 8 bases to trimming and J lost 2 bases, with 16 bases between them. Germline V gene sequence: CDR1 MNHNS, CDR2 SASEGT. CDR3 length: 14 residues. The CDR3, as DNA: TGTGCCAGCTTTTCAGGAGGGGGGACCTACGAGCAGTACTTC. Amino acids: CASFSGGGTYEQYF.

This clonotype was counted a few times. The chain has TRBV12-3 or TRBV12-4 and TRBJ2-7; no definite D call. The V and J ends lost 1 base and 1 base respectively, with 8 bases between them. The CDR3 runs 14 residues. DNA for the CDR3: TGTGCCAGCAGTTTAGTTGTCAGGTCCTACGAGCAGTACTTC. It yields the protein CASSLVVRSYEQYF.

This clonotype was counted a few times. The chain links TRBV6-5 to TRBJ1-6; D unclear. V dropped 0 bases and J dropped 9 bases, with 9 bases sitting between them. The CDR3 totals 14 residues. Germline V gene sequence: CDR1 MNHEY, CDR2 SVGAGI. The CDR3 loop reads CASSYSGDPSPLHF. The CDR3 bases are TGTGCCAGCAGTTACTCTGGTGATCCTTCACCCCTCCACTTT.

This clonotype was observed a handful of times. The chain has TRBV6-2 or TRBV6-3 and TRBJ1-1; D not resolved. Germline CDR1 and CDR2: MNHEY and SVGEGT. This CDR3 is 11 amino acids long. Trimming left V 0 bases short and J 9 bases short, with 5 bases between. As DNA, the CDR3 is TGTGCCAGCAGTTACTCAGGGAAAGCTTTCTTT. It yields the protein CASSYSGKAFF.

Many counts were recorded for this clonotype. The chain has TRBV29-1 and TRBJ1-1; no clear D. Trimming took off 3 bases at V and 8 bases at J, with 10 bases between the two ends. This CDR3 region has 11 residues. Per germline, CDR1 SQVTM and CDR2 ANQGSEA. CDR3 bases: TGCAGCGTTGATACGACTGCAGAAGCTTTCTTT. Translating gives CSVDTTAEAFF.

This clonotype has only a few counts. V is TRBV5-6 and J is TRBJ2-3; D call uncertain. This CDR3 is built from 15 residues. Germline V gene data show CDR1 as SGHDT and CDR2 as YYEEEE. Trimming took off 0 bases at V and 2 bases at J, with 10 bases between the two ends. The chain's CDR3 is CASSLVARYTDTQYF. The CDR3, as DNA: TGTGCCAGCAGCTTGGTGGCGAGGTACACAGATACGCAGTATTTT.

For this clonotype: A single base separates this from a much larger clone, so it may be a read error. This chain uses TRBV6-2 or TRBV6-3 with TRBJ2-1; 8 bases fit TRBD2. This CDR3 region has 15 residues. Germline V gene lookup returns CDR1 MNHEY and CDR2 SVGEGT. J was trimmed by 3 bases and V by 4 bases; bases with no gene match: 5. The CDR3 DNA is TGTGCCAGCAGTTTACTAGCGGCGGACTACAATGAGCAGTTCTTC. This encodes CASSLLAADYNEQFF.

The chain is built from TRBV7-2 and TRBJ2-1, with 8 positions matching TRBD2. CDR1 is SGHTA and CDR2 is FQGNSA in the germline V gene. CDR3 length: 14 residues. V was clipped by 6 bases and J by 5 bases; unmatched bases: 6. The CDR3 loop reads CASRGLVLDNEQFF. The CDR3 region has the DNA TGTGCCAGCAGGGGACTAGTATTAGACAATGAGCAGTTCTTC.

This clonotype was seen repeatedly, ten times or more. The J gene is TRBJ2-7, the V gene TRBV5-1; 9 bases align to TRBD1. Looked up from germline, CDR1 is SGHRS and CDR2 is YFSETQ. The CDR3 consists of 13 residues. The V gene end was trimmed by 7 bases and the J gene end by 3 bases; junction bases not matched to a gene: 5. CDR3 region: CASRTGALYEQYF. CDR3 nucleotides: TGCGCCAGCCGGACAGGGGCCCTCTACGAGCAGTACTTC.

The rearrangement links TRBV5-5 to TRBJ2-1; 7 nucleotides agree with TRBD1. Trimming cost V 1 base and J 5 bases; bases outside gene matches: 6. The germline gives CDR1 SGHKS, CDR2 YYEKEE (reference sequence). The length of the CDR3 is 15 residues. This CDR3 is CASSLLTGIHNEQFF. CDR3 DNA: TGTGCCAGCAGCTTGTTGACAGGGATCCACAATGAGCAGTTCTTC.

The rearrangement links TRBV20-1 to TRBJ1-1; 9 nucleotides line up with TRBD1. Germline CDR1 DFQATT, CDR2 SNEGSKA (reference sequence). With 4 bases clipped from V and 5 bases from J, the junction kept 11 bases outside the gene matches. This CDR3 spans 15 amino acids. The CDR3 coding sequence is TGCAGTGCTACTCCACTACAGGGGGCGGGGACTGAAGCTTTCTTT. Its translation is CSATPLQGAGTEAFF.

The rearrangement links TRBV19 to TRBJ2-2; TRBD2 is a possible D gene (6 bases). Per germline, CDR1 LNHDA and CDR2 SQIVND (reference sequence). Trimming left V 5 bases short and J 5 bases short, with 12 bases between. CDR3 length equals 14 residues. The CDR3 coding sequence is TGTGCCAGTAGTGTCAGGAGGGGTACCGGGGAGCTGTTTTTT. It specifies CASSVRRGTGELFF. The complete variable domain, with remaining parts taken from reference TRBV19 and TRBJ2-2, reads DGGITQSPKYLFRKEGQNVTLSCEQNLNHDAMYWYRQDPGQGLRLIYYSQIVNDFQKGDIAEGYSVSREKKESFPLTVTSAQKNPTAFYLCASSVRRGTGELFFGEGSRLTVL.

This clonotype occurred many times. V is TRBV4-2 and J is TRBJ2-3; D is ambiguous. This CDR3 has 15 amino acids. Trimming removed 0 bases at V and 1 base at J, with 8 bases between. Germline CDR1 LGHNA, CDR2 YNFKEQ. CDR3 residues: CASSQDAARTDTQYF. The CDR3 DNA is TGTGCCAGCAGCCAAGATGCGGCGCGCACAGATACGCAGTATTTT.

This clonotype came up a few times. In DNA form, the CDR3 reads TGTGCCAGCACCTTGGACACCACGAACACTGAAGCTTTCTTT. Translating gives CASTLDTTNTEAFF. This chain uses TRBV7-8 with TRBJ1-1; D possibly corresponds to TRBD1 (5 bases). Per the germline V gene, CDR1 is SGHVS and CDR2 is FQNEAQ. The CDR3 totals 14 residues. V dropped 7 bases and J dropped 1 base, with 13 bases sitting between them.